This TCR beta chain originates from a study of blood T cell repertoires in COVID-19. Germline V gene data show CDR1 as MDHEN and CDR2 as SYDVKM. V lost 3 bases to trimming and J lost 6 bases, with 12 bases between them. This CDR3 has 15 residues. Source study methods: Amplification of reference gene primers provided the estimated nucleated cell counts. The assay was immunoSEQ multiplex PCR, and TCRdb's table has in-frame clones only and misses some. The DNA was the basis for D and trimming; V, J and clone size are from that table. The sample shows about 140,000 clones, 84% of them seen only once. What was sequenced was PBMCs or T cells enriched from blood (not recorded which). The TCR comes from a man in his forties with acute COVID-19. The gene calls are TRBV28 and TRBJ1-6; TRBD1 might be the D (6 bases). The CDR3: CASSFIRGGNSPLHF. The DNA for the CDR3 is TGTGCCAGCAGTTTCATCAGGGGTGGTAATTCACCCCTCCACTTT.